Listed below are T cell receptor beta chains from one sample, sequenced in a study of T cell responses to AZD1222 COVID-19 vaccine. The protocol was immunoSEQ multiplex PCR, while the TCRdb copy is restricted to in-frame clones and leaves out a portion. Found here are some 90,000 clones, approximately 88% of them singletons; the top ten hold about 16%. The material sequenced was peripheral blood, taken on day 0 of AZD1222 vaccination. The receptors were gathered from an adult in good health. The CDR3 runs from the conserved cysteine through the conserved F or W. The D gene is left open where the match is weak. The size field is filled for only some rows; it gives once, few, many or a size class.

clone_size cdr3_length d_call j_call v_call cdr3_nt cdr3_aa
- 13 - TRBJ1-5 TRBV30 TGTGCCTGGAGTACCCAGGGCGGACAGCCCCAGCATTTT CAWSTQGGQPQHF
- 15 TRBD1 TRBJ2-2 TRBV19 TGTGCCAGTAGGCGGGACAGGGCCAGCACCGGGGAGCTGTTTTTT CASRRDRASTGELFF
- 11 - TRBJ2-7 TRBV29-1 TGCAGCGTAGGGGTCTCCTACGAGCAGTACTTC CSVGVSYEQYF
- 15 - TRBJ1-1 TRBV24-1 TGTGCCACCAGTGATCCTTCACGGGCTGGCGCTGAAGCTTTCTTT CATSDPSRAGAEAFF
- 16 - TRBJ1-6 TRBV13 TGTGCCAGCAGCCGACTTGACGCGGGACGTTCTTCACCCCTCCACTTT CASSRLDAGRSSPLHF
- 17 TRBD1 TRBJ2-1 TRBV5-1 TGCGCCAGCAGCTTGGTACAGGGGGCAGCCCCCTACAATGAGCAGTTCTTC CASSLVQGAAPYNEQFF
- 16 TRBD1 TRBJ2-3 TRBV5-1 TGCGCCAGCAGCTCCCCTAGGGGGCGGATCACAGATACGCAGTATTTT CASSSPRGRITDTQYF
- 15 - TRBJ2-2 TRBV11-2 TGTGCCAGCAGCACATACCGACAAAACACCGGGGAGCTGTTTTTT CASSTYRQNTGELFF
- 15 TRBD2 TRBJ2-5 TRBV4-2 TGTGCCAGCAGCCAACAGACTAGCGGGCAAGAGACCCAGTACTTC CASSQQTSGQETQYF
- 19 - TRBJ2-1 TRBV7-9 TGTGCCAGCAGCCCCCTAAGGGGGCGAGCGGGAGAAGACTACAATGAGCAGTTCTTC CASSPLRGRAGEDYNEQFF
- 11 TRBD1 TRBJ2-7 TRBV20-1 TGCAGTGCCGGGGGTGGGACAGGGGAACAATTC CSAGGGTGEQF
- 13 - TRBJ2-7 TRBV3-1/TRBV3-2 TGTGCCAGCAGCCCCTACGGATCCTACGAGCAGTACTTC CASSPYGSYEQYF
- 14 - TRBJ2-1 TRBV27 TGTGCCAGCAGGACCATGAGCTCCTACAATGAGCAGTTCTTC CASRTMSSYNEQFF
- 14 - TRBJ2-7 TRBV20-1 TGCAGTGCTAGTAGGACGGGACTCGGAGACGAGCAGTACTTC CSASRTGLGDEQYF
- 17 TRBD2 TRBJ2-1 TRBV5-1 TGCGCCAGCAGCTTTACGACTAGCGGAAACTCCTACAATGAGCAGTTCTTC CASSFTTSGNSYNEQFF
- 14 TRBD1 TRBJ1-2 TRBV29-1 TGCAGCGTTGAAGCCGTTACAGGGGGGAACGGCTACACCTTC CSVEAVTGGNGYTF
- 19 - TRBJ2-1 TRBV7-9 TGTGCCAGCAGCTTAGTTTTAGTTTCCGGACGAGGAGCCTACAATGAGCAGTTCTTC CASSLVLVSGRGAYNEQFF
- 15 TRBD2 TRBJ2-7 TRBV7-6 TGTGCCAGCAGCTTACTTGCGGGAGCGGCCTACGAGCAGTACTTC CASSLLAGAAYEQYF
- 14 - TRBJ1-2 TRBV19 TGTGCCAGTAGTATAGGTGTGACAGTCTATGGCTACACCTTC CASSIGVTVYGYTF
- 15 - TRBJ2-2 TRBV5-1 TGCGCCAGCAGCTTGGCCGAGGGTATTACCGGGGAGCTGTTTTTT CASSLAEGITGELFF
- 14 TRBD1 TRBJ2-7 TRBV5-5 TGTGCCAGCAGCCCAGCCGACAGGGGGCGCGAGCAGTACTTC CASSPADRGREQYF
- 14 TRBD2 TRBJ2-7 TRBV5-6 TGTGCCAGCAGCTTCCTAGCGGGAAGTTACGAGCAGTACTTC CASSFLAGSYEQYF
- 15 TRBD1 TRBJ2-5 TRBV18 TGTGCCAGCTCCCCACCACAGGGGGTTCAAGAGACCCAGTACTTC CASSPPQGVQETQYF
- 11 - TRBJ1-3 TRBV20-1 TGCAGTGCCAATCGGGGGAACACCATATATTTT CSANRGNTIYF
- 18 - TRBJ1-2 TRBV24-1 TGTGCCACCAGTGCCCCGGGCCCTGCGGGGAAAGGGGGCTATGGCTACACCTTC CATSAPGPAGKGGYGYTF
- 16 - TRBJ1-1 TRBV21-1 TGTGCCAGCAGCAAAGAGGGGAGGCCAATGAACACTGAAGCTTTCTTT CASSKEGRPMNTEAFF
- 14 TRBD1 TRBJ1-1 TRBV5-8 TGTGCCAGCAGCTTAGGGGGCGGGAACACTGAAGCTTTCTTT CASSLGGGNTEAFF
- 11 - TRBJ2-7 TRBV24-1 TGTGCCACCAGTGATTTAACAAGGCAGTACTTC CATSDLTRQYF
- 16 TRBD2 TRBJ2-7 TRBV9 TGTGCCAGCAGCGTAGAAGGGACTAGCAGCTCCTACGAGCAGTACTTC CASSVEGTSSSYEQYF
- 14 - TRBJ1-1 TRBV3-1/TRBV3-2 TGTGCCAGCAGCCGGCTACCACGCGACACTGAAGCTTTCTTT CASSRLPRDTEAFF
few 15 TRBD1 TRBJ2-7 TRBV7-3 TGTGCCAGCAGCTTAAGTTATGACAGGGCCCACGAGCAGTACTTC CASSLSYDRAHEQYF
- 13 - TRBJ1-1 TRBV7-2 TGTGCCAGCAGCCCCCAAAGGGAAAATGAAGCTTTCTTT CASSPQRENEAFF
- 14 - TRBJ2-2 TRBV15 TGTGCCACCAGCAGATCCAGGGTTGCCGGGGAGCTGTTTTTT CATSRSRVAGELFF
- 14 TRBD2 TRBJ2-5 TRBV19 TGTGCCAGTAGCCTAGCGGGAGGGCGAGAGACCCAGTACTTC CASSLAGGRETQYF
- 15 - TRBJ1-1 TRBV11-2 TGTGCCAGCAGCGCACCGTTAAGGAAGGGGACTGAAGCTTTCTTT CASSAPLRKGTEAFF
- 16 - TRBJ1-4 TRBV5-8 TGTGCCAGCAGCTTGGGGGGCGGCTTAGCTGATGAAAAACTGTTTTTT CASSLGGGLADEKLFF
- 13 TRBD1 TRBJ2-5 TRBV18 TGTGCCAGCTCGCAGGGACAGGGAGAGACCCAGTACTTC CASSQGQGETQYF
- 15 - TRBJ1-1 TRBV5-1 TGCGCCAGCAGCCCGCAGGGACCCCAGAACACTGAAGCTTTCTTT CASSPQGPQNTEAFF
- 16 - TRBJ1-3 TRBV18 TGTGCCAGCTCACCACCGCGGCTTACTGATGGAAACACCATATATTTT CASSPPRLTDGNTIYF
- 13 - TRBJ1-2 TRBV10-3 TGTGCCATCAGTGACCAAAGGAACTATGGCTACACCTTC CAISDQRNYGYTF
- 15 - TRBJ1-1 TRBV19 TGTGCCAGTAGCCATGCGAGGCAGATGAACACTGAAGCTTTCTTT CASSHARQMNTEAFF
- 16 TRBD1 TRBJ1-3 TRBV15 TGTGCCACCAGCAGAGATAGGAGCAGGGGGAGAAACACCATATATTTT CATSRDRSRGRNTIYF
few 13 - TRBJ2-2 TRBV11-2 TGTGCCAGCAGCTCAGAACCCTTCGGGGAGCTGTTTTTT CASSSEPFGELFF
- 15 - TRBJ2-3 TRBV5-1 TGCGCCAGCAGCTTGGAAGATTCTAGCACAGATACGCAGTATTTT CASSLEDSSTDTQYF
- 17 TRBD1 TRBJ1-1 TRBV28 TGTGCCAGCAGTCAGTATACCCTCCGAGGACAGGCCAGGGGGGCTTTCTTT CASSQYTLRGQARGAFF
- 11 - TRBJ2-7 TRBV7-9 TGTGCCAGCAGCTTATCTTACGAGCAGTACTTC CASSLSYEQYF
- 11 - TRBJ1-1 TRBV20-1 TGCAGTGCTAGAGACAGGGTTAGCGCTTTCTTT CSARDRVSAFF
- 13 - TRBJ1-1 TRBV2 TGTGCCAGCATTAGGCGACAGGTTTCTGAAGCTTTCTTT CASIRRQVSEAFF
- 18 - TRBJ1-5 TRBV19 TGTGCCACGGGGGGGGATGGGAATTCGGCAGGGCCCAATCAGCCCCAGCATTTT CATGGDGNSAGPNQPQHF
few 15 TRBD2 TRBJ2-3 TRBV10-3 TGTGCCATCAGTGTATTAGCGGGGAGCACAGATACGCAGTATTTT CAISVLAGSTDTQYF